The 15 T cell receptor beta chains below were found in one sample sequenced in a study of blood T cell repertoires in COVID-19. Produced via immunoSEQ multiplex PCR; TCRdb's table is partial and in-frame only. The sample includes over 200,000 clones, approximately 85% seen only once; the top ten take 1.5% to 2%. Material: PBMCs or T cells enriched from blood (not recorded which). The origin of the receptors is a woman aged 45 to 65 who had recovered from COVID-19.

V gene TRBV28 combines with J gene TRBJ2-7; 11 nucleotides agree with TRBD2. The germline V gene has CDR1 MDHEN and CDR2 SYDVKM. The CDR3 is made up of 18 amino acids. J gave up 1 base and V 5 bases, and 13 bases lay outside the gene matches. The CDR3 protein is CASSTPGTSGILSYEQYF. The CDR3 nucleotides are TGTGCCAGCAGTACACCCGGGACTAGCGGAATACTTTCCTACGAGCAGTACTTC.

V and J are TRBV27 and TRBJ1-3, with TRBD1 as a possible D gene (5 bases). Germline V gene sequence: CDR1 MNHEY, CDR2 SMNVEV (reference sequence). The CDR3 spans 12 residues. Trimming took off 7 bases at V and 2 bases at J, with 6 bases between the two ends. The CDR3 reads CASKGPGNTIYF. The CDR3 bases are TGTGCCAGCAAGGGGCCTGGAAACACCATATATTTT.

The CDR3, as DNA: TGTGCCACCAGTGACTCCAGCGGGAGCGCAGATACGCAGTATTTT. It codes for CATSDSSGSADTQYF. The rearrangement joins TRBV24-1 to TRBJ2-3; TRBD2 matches at 8 bases. V lost 4 bases to trimming and J lost 4 bases; unmatched junction nucleotides: 6. CDR3 size: 15 residues. Germline CDR1 is KGHDR and CDR2 is SFDVKD.

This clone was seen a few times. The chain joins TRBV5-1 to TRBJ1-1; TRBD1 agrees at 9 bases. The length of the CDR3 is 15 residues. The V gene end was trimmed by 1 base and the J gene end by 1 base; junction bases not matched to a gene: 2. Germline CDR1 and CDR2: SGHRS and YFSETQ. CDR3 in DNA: TGCGCCAGCAGCTTGTGGGGACAGGGGAACACTGAAGCTTTCTTT. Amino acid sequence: CASSLWGQGNTEAFF.

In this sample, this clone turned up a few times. DNA for the CDR3: TGTGCCAGCAGTTTAGGGGTGAGGGACACTGAAGCTTTCTTT. Translating gives CASSLGVRDTEAFF. The J gene is TRBJ1-1, the V gene TRBV28; no clear D. V was trimmed by 2 bases and J by 3 bases, leaving 10 bases between them. This CDR3 is 14 amino acids long. Germline V CDR1 and CDR2: MDHEN, SYDVKM.

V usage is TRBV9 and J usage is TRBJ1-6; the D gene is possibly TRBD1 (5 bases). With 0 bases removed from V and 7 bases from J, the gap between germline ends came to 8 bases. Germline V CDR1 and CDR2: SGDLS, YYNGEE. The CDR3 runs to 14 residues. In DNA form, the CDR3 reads TGTGCCAGCAGCGTAGTAGGGGCAAATTCACCCCTCCACTTT. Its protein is CASSVVGANSPLHF.

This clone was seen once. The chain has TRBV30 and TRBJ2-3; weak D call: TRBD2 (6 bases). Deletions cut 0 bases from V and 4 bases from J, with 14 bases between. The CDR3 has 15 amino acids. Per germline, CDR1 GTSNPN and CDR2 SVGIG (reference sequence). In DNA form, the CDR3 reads TGTGCCTGGAGTGTACGGCTCGGGAGAGCAGATACGCAGTATTTT. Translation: CAWSVRLGRADTQYF.

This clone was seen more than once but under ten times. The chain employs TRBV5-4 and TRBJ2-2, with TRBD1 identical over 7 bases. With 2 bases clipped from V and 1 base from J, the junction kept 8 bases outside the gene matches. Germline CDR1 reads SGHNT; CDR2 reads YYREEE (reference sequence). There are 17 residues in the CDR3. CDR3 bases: TGTGCCAGCAGCTTAATGAGCAGGGGGTGGAACACCGGGGAGCTGTTTTTT. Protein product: CASSLMSRGWNTGELFF.

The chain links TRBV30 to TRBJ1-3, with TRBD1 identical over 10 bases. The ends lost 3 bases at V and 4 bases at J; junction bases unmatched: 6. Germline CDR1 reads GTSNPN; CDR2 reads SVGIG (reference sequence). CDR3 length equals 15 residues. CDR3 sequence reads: CAWRKPGQGGNTIYF. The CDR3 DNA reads TGTGCCTGGAGGAAACCGGGACAGGGGGGAAACACCATATATTTT.

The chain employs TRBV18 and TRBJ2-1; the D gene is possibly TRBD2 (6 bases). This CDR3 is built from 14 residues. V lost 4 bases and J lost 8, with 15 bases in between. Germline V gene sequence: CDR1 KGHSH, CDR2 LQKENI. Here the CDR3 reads CASSLWGREDEQFF. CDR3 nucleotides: TGTGCCAGCTCACTATGGGGCAGGGAGGATGAGCAGTTCTTC.

CDR3 bases: TGTGCCAGCAGCCCCGGGACAGCGAACACTGAAGCTTTCTTT. The encoded protein is CASSPGTANTEAFF. The rearrangement joins TRBV7-2 to TRBJ1-1, with TRBD1 matching 7 bases. Germline CDR1 reads SGHTA; CDR2 reads FQGNSA. This CDR3 has 14 amino acids. The V gene end was trimmed by 5 bases and the J gene end by 1 base; junction bases not matched to a gene: 4.

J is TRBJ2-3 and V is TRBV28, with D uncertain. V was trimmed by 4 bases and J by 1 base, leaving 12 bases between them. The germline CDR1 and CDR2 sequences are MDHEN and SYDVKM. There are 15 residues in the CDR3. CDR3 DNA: TGTGCCAGCAGTTCCCATCGGAGTCGCACAGATACGCAGTATTTT. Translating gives CASSSHRSRTDTQYF.

CDR3 in DNA: TGTGCCATCAGTGAGTCGGGAGGAGGTAGGAACACTGAAGCTTTCTTT. This encodes CAISESGGGRNTEAFF. V usage is TRBV10-3 and J usage is TRBJ1-1; no clear D. The CDR3 totals 16 residues. From germline, CDR1 is ENHRY and CDR2 SYGVKD. Trimming cost V 0 bases and J 1 base, with 12 bases left between them.

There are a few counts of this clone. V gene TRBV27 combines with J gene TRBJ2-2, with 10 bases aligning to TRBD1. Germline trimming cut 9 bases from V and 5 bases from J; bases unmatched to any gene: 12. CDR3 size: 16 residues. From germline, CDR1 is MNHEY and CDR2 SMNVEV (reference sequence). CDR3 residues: CASSKPGQGRTGELFF. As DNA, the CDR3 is TGTGCCAGTAGCAAACCGGGACAGGGGAGGACCGGGGAGCTGTTTTTT.

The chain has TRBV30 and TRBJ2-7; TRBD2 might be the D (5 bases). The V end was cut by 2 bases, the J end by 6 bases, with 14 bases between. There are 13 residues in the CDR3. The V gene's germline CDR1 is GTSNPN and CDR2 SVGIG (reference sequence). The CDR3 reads CAWSPQAGTEQYF. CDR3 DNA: TGTGCCTGGAGTCCCCAGGCGGGCACCGAGCAGTACTTC.